These 17 T cell receptor beta chains share one sample of origin, sequenced in a study of CD8 T cells in ankylosing spondylitis. Study outcomes and limitations: About 8 highly homologous variants made up a TCR beta motif, and this motif appeared characteristic of ankylosing spondylitis blood.

TCRdb re-derived calls from the 5' RACE reads in MiXCR, one entry per CDR3 protein. The sample records some 800,000 distinct CDR3 sequences, about 10% being singletons. These receptors lack a known antigen. The sample comprised blood, either unsorted or a sorted T cell fraction (not recorded which). The receptors come from a male donor with ankylosing spondylitis.

This clonotype was detected many times. The V gene is TRBV4-2, the J gene TRBJ2-5; the match to TRBD1 covers 8 bases. The germline V gene has CDR1 LGHNA and CDR2 YNFKEQ. The CDR3 sequence is 14 residues long. V trimming: 0 bases; J trimming: 5 bases; junction bases outside the gene matches: 2. The DNA of the CDR3 is TGTGCCAGCAGCCAAGACAGGGGGCGGGAGACCCAGTACTTC. Protein: CASSQDRGRETQYF.

The chain recombines TRBV7-2 with TRBJ2-5; no clear D gene. V was shortened by 4 bases and J by 2 bases, with 8 bases between the two germline ends. The CDR3 is 13 residues long. Germline CDR1 is SGHTA and CDR2 is FQGNSA. DNA for the CDR3: TGTGCCAGCAGCTCTTATCGACAAGAGACCCAGTACTTC. Translated, it gives CASSSYRQETQYF.

This clonotype was seen ten or more times. The V gene is TRBV5-8, the J gene TRBJ1-5; 7 bases line up with TRBD1. J lost 3 bases, V lost 3 bases, and 6 bases had no gene match. Germline CDR1 reads SGHTS; CDR2 reads YDEGEE. The CDR3 extends over 15 amino acids. CDR3: CASSSGQHTNQPQHF. CDR3 DNA: TGTGCCAGCAGCTCGGGACAGCACACCAATCAGCCCCAGCATTTT.

This clonotype was seen many times. J is TRBJ1-2 and V is TRBV29-1, with 9 bases fitting TRBD1. V shed 6 bases, J shed 3 bases, and the junction held 8 bases outside the gene matches. From germline, CDR1 is SQVTM and CDR2 ANQGSEA. The CDR3 consists of 14 residues. The CDR3 spells CSVSPGQGYYGYTF. The CDR3 nucleotides read TGCAGCGTATCCCCGGGACAGGGTTACTATGGCTACACCTTC.

The V and J genes are TRBV5-1 and TRBJ2-2, with TRBD1 as a possible D gene (5 bases). V shed 2 bases and J shed 1 base, with 9 bases lying between them. Germline V gene sequence: CDR1 SGHRS, CDR2 YFSETQ. The CDR3 sequence is 15 residues long. CDR3 protein: CASSLYGQNTGELFF. The CDR3 DNA sequence: TGCGCCAGCAGCTTATACGGACAGAACACCGGGGAGCTGTTTTTT.

The chain combines TRBV9 with TRBJ2-1, with 7 positions matching TRBD1. V lost 6 bases, J lost 3 bases, and 6 bases stayed unmatched. Germline-derived CDR1 and CDR2 are SGDLS and YYNGEE. CDR3 length equals 14 residues. The CDR3 spells CASTRGGYYNEQFF. The CDR3 nucleotides read TGTGCCAGCACCAGAGGGGGCTACTACAATGAGCAGTTCTTC. The whole variable domain, remainder taken from reference TRBV9 and TRBJ2-1, is DSGVTQTPKHLITATGQRVTLRCSPRSGDLSVYWYQQSLDQGLQFLIQYYNGEERAKGNILERFSAQQFPDLHSELNLSSLELGDSALYFCASTRGGYYNEQFFGPGTRLTVL.

The gene calls are TRBV12-3 or TRBV12-4 and TRBJ1-2, with a tentative D call TRBD1 (6 bases). The V end was cut by 6 bases, the J end by 7 bases, with 15 bases between. The CDR3 is 13 residues long. CDR3: CASRRAGTLGYTF. The CDR3 nucleotides read TGTGCCAGCAGGCGAGCCGGGACACTTGGCTACACCTTC.

The sample holds many counts of this clonotype. The chain is built from TRBV29-1 and TRBJ2-7, with D perhaps matching TRBD2 (6 bases). The V gene's germline CDR1 is SQVTM and CDR2 ANQGSEA. CDR3 length equals 12 residues. V lost 4 bases to trimming and J lost 1 base, with 8 bases between them. CDR3 residues: CSVGDWSYEQYF. The CDR3 bases are TGCAGCGTTGGGGACTGGTCCTACGAGCAGTACTTC.

This clonotype has a handful of counts. The V call is TRBV7-9, the J call TRBJ2-1, with 7 nucleotides matching TRBD2. CDR3 length: 16 residues. In germline, CDR1 is SEHNR, CDR2 FQNEAQ (reference sequence). After removal of 5 bases from V and 8 bases from J, the junction contained 15 bases not matched to a gene. Written as DNA, the CDR3 is TGTGCCAGCAGCGTCCGTATGGCGGGAGTCGGAGATGAGCAGTTCTTC. The encoded protein is CASSVRMAGVGDEQFF. Variable domain in full (rest from reference TRBV7-9 and TRBJ2-1): DTGVSQNPRHKITKRGQNVTFRCDPISEHNRLYWYRQTLGQGPEFLTYFQNEAQLEKSRLLSDRFSAERPKGSFSTLEIQRTEQGDSAMYLCASSVRMAGVGDEQFFGPGTRLTVL.

The chain joins TRBV10-3 to TRBJ1-5; 11 bases are a match to TRBD1. The V and J ends lost 5 bases and 5 bases, in that order; junction bases with no gene match: 2. This CDR3 comprises 14 residues. Germline loops: CDR1 ENHRY, CDR2 SYGVKD. CDR3 bases: TGTGCCATCAGTCGGGACAGGGGGGATCAGCCCCAGCATTTT. It is translated as CAISRDRGDQPQHF.

This clonotype was seen repeatedly, ten times or more. The rearrangement joins TRBV20-1 to TRBJ2-3; 12 nucleotides agree with TRBD2. Losses at the gene ends were 6 bases for V and 3 bases for J; bases not matched to a gene: 13. Germline CDR1 and CDR2: DFQATT and SNEGSKA (reference sequence). The length of the CDR3 is 17 residues. CDR3 in amino acids: CSAIRSSGRVGTDTQYF. For the CDR3, the DNA is TGCAGTGCAATACGGTCTAGCGGGAGGGTCGGAACAGATACGCAGTATTTT.

With respect to this clonotype: This may be a read error: a much more frequent sequence differs by one nucleotide. The V call is TRBV7-2, the J call TRBJ2-3; 12 bases agree with TRBD1. This CDR3 contains 15 residues. Germline loops: CDR1 SGHTA, CDR2 FQGNSA. Here the CDR3 DNA reads TGTGCCAGCAGCTTGGGACAGGGGGCTCGAGATGCGCAGTATTTT. Its translation is CASSLGQGARDAQYF. The variable domain in full, completed from reference TRBV7-2 and TRBJ2-3, reads GAGVSQSPSNKVTEKGKDVELRCDPISGHTALYWYRQSLGQGLEFLIYFQGNSAPDKSGLPSDRFSAERTGGSVSTLTIQRTQQEDSAVYLCASSLGQGARDAQYFGPGTRLTVL.

Here the CDR3 DNA reads TGTGCCAGCAGCCAAGGACCGGCCCTAGCGGACCAAGAGACCCAGTACTTC. Translation gives CASSQGPALADQETQYF. The chain uses TRBV4-2 and TRBJ2-5; 7 bases are a match to TRBD2. CDR3 length equals 17 residues. CDR1 is LGHNA, CDR2 YNFKEQ, per germline. Unmatched junction bases numbered 8, after V lost 1 base and J lost 0 bases.

The rearrangement uses TRBV20-1 and TRBJ1-5; 9 bases line up with TRBD1. CDR1 and CDR2 from the germline V gene are DFQATT and SNEGSKA (reference sequence). Germline trimming cut 6 bases from V and 5 bases from J; bases unmatched to any gene: 8. The CDR3 runs 14 residues. Here the CDR3 reads CSASRDRDDQPQHF. CDR3 in DNA: TGCAGTGCCTCCCGGGACAGGGACGATCAGCCCCAGCATTTT.

The gene calls are TRBV4-3 and TRBJ1-2; D not certain. Looked up from germline, CDR1 is LGHNA and CDR2 is YSLEER. This CDR3 is 16 amino acids long. V was pared by 0 bases and J by 0 bases, with 11 bases between. The CDR3 DNA is TGCGCCAGCAGCCAAGATCGGGGTTTAGCTAACTATGGCTACACCTTC. Translating it yields CASSQDRGLANYGYTF.

This clonotype appeared a few times. The V and J genes are TRBV7-2 and TRBJ2-5, with no clear D. The V end lost 2 bases, the J end lost 6 bases, and 7 bases lay between the germline ends. Germline V gives CDR1 SGHTA, CDR2 FQGNSA. The CDR3 extends over 12 amino acids. The CDR3 DNA is TGTGCCAGCAGCTTAAATGGCCAGACCCAGTACTTC. This codes for CASSLNGQTQYF.

J is TRBJ2-5 and V is TRBV29-1, with D perhaps matching TRBD1 (6 bases). Germline CDR1 reads SQVTM; CDR2 reads ANQGSEA. This CDR3 has 16 amino acids. V was clipped by 7 bases and J by 2 bases, with 23 bases between them. The CDR3 spells CSAPGGPSTGQETQYF. The CDR3 DNA sequence: TGCAGCGCCCCTGGGGGCCCCTCAACAGGACAAGAGACCCAGTACTTC.